This T cell receptor (beta chain) was sequenced during a study of blood T cell repertoires in COVID-19. TCRdb keeps only in-frame clones here, not all; method: immunoSEQ multiplex PCR. In the table there are 150,000 to 200,000 clones, approximately 92% of which are singletons. The sample comprised peripheral blood. This sequence was found in a man younger than 45 with COVID-19, enrolled during active disease.

The CDR3 loop is CASTLDGRSTDTQYF. The CDR3 nucleotides are TGTGCCAGCACCCTTGACGGGAGAAGTACAGATACGCAGTATTTT. The chain recombines TRBV9 with TRBJ2-3, with D perhaps matching TRBD2 (6 bases). Trimming took 6 bases from V and 3 from J, leaving 17 bases between them. The CDR3 runs 15 residues. CDR1 is SGDLS and CDR2 is YYNGEE in the germline V gene.